Below are 2 T cell receptor beta chains sequenced from a single sample in a study of blood T cell repertoires in COVID-19. TCRdb's copy holds only in-frame clones and misses some; the assay was immunoSEQ multiplex PCR. The table has around 170,000 clones, around 83% seen once. The sequenced sample was peripheral blood. The receptors were gathered from a human donor in a cohort sampled during active COVID-19.

The rearrangement joins TRBV6-5 to TRBJ1-1; the D is unclear. Germline V gene data show CDR1 as MNHEY and CDR2 as SVGAGI. V was shortened by 7 bases and J by 1 base, with 13 bases between the two germline ends. The CDR3 spans 14 residues. Here the CDR3 reads CASTILGRNTEAFF. CDR3 bases: TGTGCCAGCACCATACTAGGAAGGAACACTGAAGCTTTCTTT.

CDR3 bases: TGCGCCAGCAGTGATTCGAACCAGGGGGCCCACGAGCAGTACTTC. This encodes CASSDSNQGAHEQYF. This chain uses TRBV10-2 with TRBJ2-7; 8 bases map to TRBD1. CDR1 and CDR2 from the germline V gene are WSHSY and SAAADI. The CDR3 extends over 15 amino acids. Trimming at V came to 3 bases and at J to 5 bases, leaving 9 bases not matched to a gene.